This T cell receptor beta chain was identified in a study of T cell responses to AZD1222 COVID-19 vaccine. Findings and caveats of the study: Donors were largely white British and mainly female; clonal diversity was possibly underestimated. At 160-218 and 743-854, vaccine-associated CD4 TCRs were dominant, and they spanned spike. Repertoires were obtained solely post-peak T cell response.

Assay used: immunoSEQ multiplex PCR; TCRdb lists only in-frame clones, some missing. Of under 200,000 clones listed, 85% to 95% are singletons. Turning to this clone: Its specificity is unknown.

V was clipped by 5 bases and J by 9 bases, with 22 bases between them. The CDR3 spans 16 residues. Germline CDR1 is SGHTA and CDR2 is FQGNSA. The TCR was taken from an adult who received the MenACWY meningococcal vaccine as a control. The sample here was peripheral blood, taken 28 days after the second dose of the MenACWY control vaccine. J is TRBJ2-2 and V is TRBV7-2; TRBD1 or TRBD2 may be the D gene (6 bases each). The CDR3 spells CASSIESPPRGRELFF. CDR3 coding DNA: TGTGCCAGCAGCATCGAAAGTCCCCCCCGGGGGCGGGAGCTGTTTTTT.